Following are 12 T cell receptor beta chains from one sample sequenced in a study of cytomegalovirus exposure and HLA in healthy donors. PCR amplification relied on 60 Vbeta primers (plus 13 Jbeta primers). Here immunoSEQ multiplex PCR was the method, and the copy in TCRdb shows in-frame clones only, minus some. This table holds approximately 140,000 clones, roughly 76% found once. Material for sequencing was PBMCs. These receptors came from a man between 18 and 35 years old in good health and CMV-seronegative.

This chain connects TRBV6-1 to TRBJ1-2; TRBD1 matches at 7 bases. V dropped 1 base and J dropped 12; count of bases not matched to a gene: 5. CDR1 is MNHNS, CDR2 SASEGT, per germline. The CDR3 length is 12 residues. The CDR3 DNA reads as TGTGCCAGCAGTGAAGGAGGGGGACAGAACACCTTC. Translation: CASSEGGGQNTF.

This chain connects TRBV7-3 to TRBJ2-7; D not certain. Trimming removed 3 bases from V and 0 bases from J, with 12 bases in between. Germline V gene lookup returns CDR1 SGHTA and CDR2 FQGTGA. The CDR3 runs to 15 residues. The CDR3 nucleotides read TGTGCCAGCAGCTTGTCCTCCTCCAGCTCCTACGAGCAGTACTTC. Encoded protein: CASSLSSSSSYEQYF.

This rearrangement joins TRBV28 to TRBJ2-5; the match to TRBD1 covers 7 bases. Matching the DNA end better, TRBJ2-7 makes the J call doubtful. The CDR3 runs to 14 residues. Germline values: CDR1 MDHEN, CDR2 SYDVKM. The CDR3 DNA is TGTGCCAGCAGCTACGACAGGGCCACCTACGAGCAGTACTTC. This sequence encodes CASSYDRATYEQYF.

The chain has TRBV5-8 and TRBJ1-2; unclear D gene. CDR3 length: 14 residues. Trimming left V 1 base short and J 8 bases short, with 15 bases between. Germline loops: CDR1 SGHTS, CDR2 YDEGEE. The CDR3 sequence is CASSLPGRDMGYTF. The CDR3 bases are TGTGCCAGCAGCTTGCCCGGGAGGGATATGGGCTACACCTTC. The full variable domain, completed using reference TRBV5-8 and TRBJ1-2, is EAGVTQSPTHLIKTRGQQATLRCSPISGHTSVYWYQQALGLGLQFLLWYDEGEERNRGNFPPRFSGRQFPNYSSELNVNALELEDSALYLCASSLPGRDMGYTFGSGTRLTVV.

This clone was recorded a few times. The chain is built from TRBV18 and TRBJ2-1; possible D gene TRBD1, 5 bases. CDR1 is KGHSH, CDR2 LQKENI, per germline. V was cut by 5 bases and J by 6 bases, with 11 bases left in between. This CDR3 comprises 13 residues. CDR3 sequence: CASSVDSFNEQFF. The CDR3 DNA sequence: TGTGCCAGCTCAGTCGACAGTTTCAATGAGCAGTTCTTC.

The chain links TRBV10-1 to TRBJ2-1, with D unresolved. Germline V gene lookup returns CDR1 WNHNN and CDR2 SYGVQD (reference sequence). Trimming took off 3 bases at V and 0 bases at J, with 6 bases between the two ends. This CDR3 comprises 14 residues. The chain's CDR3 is CASSETSSYNEQFF. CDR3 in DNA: TGCGCCAGCAGTGAAACCAGCTCCTACAATGAGCAGTTCTTC.

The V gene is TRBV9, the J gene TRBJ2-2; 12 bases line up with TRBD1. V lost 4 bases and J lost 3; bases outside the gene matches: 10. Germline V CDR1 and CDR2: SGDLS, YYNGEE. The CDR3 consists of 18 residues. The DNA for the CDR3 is TGTGCCAGCAGCCCTTGGGGACAGGGGGCGATAGACACCGGGGAGCTGTTTTTT. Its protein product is CASSPWGQGAIDTGELFF.

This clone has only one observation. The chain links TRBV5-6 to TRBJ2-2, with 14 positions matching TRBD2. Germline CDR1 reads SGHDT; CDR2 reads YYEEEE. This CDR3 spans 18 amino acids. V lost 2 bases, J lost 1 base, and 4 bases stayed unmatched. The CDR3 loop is CASSFPGLAGVNTGELFF. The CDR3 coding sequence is TGTGCCAGCAGCTTTCCGGGACTAGCGGGGGTGAACACCGGGGAGCTGTTTTTT.

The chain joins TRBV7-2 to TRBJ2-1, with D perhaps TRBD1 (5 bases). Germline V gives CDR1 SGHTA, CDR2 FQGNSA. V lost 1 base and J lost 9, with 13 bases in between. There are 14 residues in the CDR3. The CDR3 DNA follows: TGTGCCAGCAGCTTAGTGAAGGGGCTAAGTGAGCAGTTCTTC. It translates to CASSLVKGLSEQFF.

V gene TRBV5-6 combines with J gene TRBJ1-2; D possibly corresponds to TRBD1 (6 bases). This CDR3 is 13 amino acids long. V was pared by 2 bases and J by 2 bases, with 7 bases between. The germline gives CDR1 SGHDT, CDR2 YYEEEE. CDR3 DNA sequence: TGTGCCAGCAGCTTACAGGGAAACTATGGCTACACCTTC. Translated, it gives CASSLQGNYGYTF.

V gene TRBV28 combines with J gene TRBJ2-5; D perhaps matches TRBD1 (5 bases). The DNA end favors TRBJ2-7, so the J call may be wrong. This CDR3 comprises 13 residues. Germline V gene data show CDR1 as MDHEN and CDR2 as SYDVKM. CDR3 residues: CASSLARVDEQYF. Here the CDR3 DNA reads TGTGCCAGCAGTTTAGCCAGGGTAGACGAGCAGTACTTC.

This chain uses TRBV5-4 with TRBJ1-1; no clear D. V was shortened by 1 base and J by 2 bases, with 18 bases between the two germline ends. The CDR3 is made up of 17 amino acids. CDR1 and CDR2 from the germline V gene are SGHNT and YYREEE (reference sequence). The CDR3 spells CASSLSHDSGGNTEAFF. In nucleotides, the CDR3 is TGTGCCAGCAGCTTGAGTCATGATTCGGGTGGAAACACTGAAGCTTTCTTT.